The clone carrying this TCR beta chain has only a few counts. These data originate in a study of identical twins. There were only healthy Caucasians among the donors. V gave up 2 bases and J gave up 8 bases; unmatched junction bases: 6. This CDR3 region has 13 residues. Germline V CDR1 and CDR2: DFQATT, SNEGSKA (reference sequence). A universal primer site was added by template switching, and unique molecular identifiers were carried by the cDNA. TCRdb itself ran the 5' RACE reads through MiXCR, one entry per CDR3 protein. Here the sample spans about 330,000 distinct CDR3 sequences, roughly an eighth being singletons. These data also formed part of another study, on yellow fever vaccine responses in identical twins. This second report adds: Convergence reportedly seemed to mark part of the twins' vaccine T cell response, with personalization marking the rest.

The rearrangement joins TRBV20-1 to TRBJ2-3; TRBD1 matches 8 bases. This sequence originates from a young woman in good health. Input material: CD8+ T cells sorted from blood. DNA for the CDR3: TGCAGTGCTAGATCAAGACAGGGGAGTACGCAGTATTTT. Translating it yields CSARSRQGSTQYF.